This paragraph reports one T cell receptor (beta chain). From germline, CDR1 is ENHRY and CDR2 SYGVKD. The CDR3 contains 16 residues. V lost 6 bases to trimming and J lost 0 bases; unmatched junction nucleotides: 9. Under the authors' procedure: Reference gene primer amplification gave nucleated cell count estimates. Sequencing used immunoSEQ multiplex PCR; TCRdb keeps in-frame clones, though not all of them. V and J calls plus clone size are reproduced from that table; the DNA served to infer D and trimming. The sample holds around 150,000 clones; 81% are singletons and the top ten take roughly 9.1%. This sample was included in a study of blood T cell repertoires in COVID-19. Study information: COVID-19 samples collected from the United States, Italy and Spain covered acute and convalescent phases.

The sample taken for sequencing was peripheral blood. The TCR was taken from a woman aged 55-70 years with active or convalescent COVID-19. This chain connects TRBV10-3 to TRBJ2-3, with 7 bases matching TRBD2. CDR3 nucleotide sequence: TGTGCCATCAGCACCAGCGTTAGCGGGAGCACAGATACGCAGTATTTT. Translating gives CAISTSVSGSTDTQYF.